These T cell receptor beta chains were read from a single sample in a study of cytomegalovirus exposure and HLA in healthy donors. Only in-frame clones appear in the TCRdb table, and some are missing; sequencing was by immunoSEQ multiplex PCR. The repertoire consists of around 190,000 clones, with about 86% occurring once and the leading ten covering roughly 1.7%. Sequenced material: PBMCs. The receptors originated from a man in his forties in good health and CMV-seropositive. Both conserved end residues are part of each CDR3. The D gene is left open where the match is weak. Only some rows state a clone size, as once, few, many or a class for expanded clones.

d_call: TRBD1; j_call: TRBJ2-5; v_call: TRBV19; cdr3_length: 12; clone_size: NA; cdr3_aa: CASSDRGETQYF; cdr3_nt: TGTGCCAGTAGCGACAGGGGTGAGACCCAGTACTTC
d_call: NA; j_call: TRBJ1-4; v_call: TRBV7-2; cdr3_length: 13; clone_size: NA; cdr3_aa: CASSRGHNEKLFF; cdr3_nt: TGTGCCAGCTCCCGTGGGCATAATGAAAAACTGTTTTTT
d_call: TRBD2; j_call: TRBJ2-1; v_call: TRBV6-5; cdr3_length: 14; clone_size: NA; cdr3_aa: CASRASGRTNEQFF; cdr3_nt: TGTGCCAGCAGGGCCAGCGGGAGGACGAATGAGCAGTTCTTC
d_call: NA; j_call: TRBJ1-1; v_call: TRBV7-5; cdr3_length: 15; clone_size: NA; cdr3_aa: CVRSLILGSNTEAFF; cdr3_nt: TGTGTCAGAAGCTTGATATTGGGCAGCAACACTGAAGCTTTCTTT
d_call: TRBD1; j_call: TRBJ2-4; v_call: TRBV6-5; cdr3_length: 15; clone_size: NA; cdr3_aa: CASSHSNRGENIQYF; cdr3_nt: TGTGCCAGCAGTCACTCAAACAGGGGAGAAAACATTCAGTACTTC
d_call: NA; j_call: TRBJ1-1; v_call: TRBV7-2; cdr3_length: 13; clone_size: once; cdr3_aa: CASSSSQGKEAFF; cdr3_nt: TGTGCCAGCAGCTCGTCTCAGGGTAAAGAAGCTTTCTTT
d_call: TRBD2; j_call: TRBJ2-7; v_call: TRBV4-1; cdr3_length: 17; clone_size: NA; cdr3_aa: CASSPGLAAMSSYEQYF; cdr3_nt: TGCGCCAGCAGTCCCGGACTAGCGGCTATGAGCTCCTACGAGCAGTACTTC
d_call: TRBD2; j_call: TRBJ2-3; v_call: TRBV7-3; cdr3_length: 17; clone_size: NA; cdr3_aa: CASSLKLTSGGTDTQYF; cdr3_nt: TGTGCCAGCAGCTTAAAGTTGACTAGCGGGGGCACAGATACGCAGTATTTT
d_call: TRBD1; j_call: TRBJ2-7; v_call: TRBV4-1; cdr3_length: 15; clone_size: NA; cdr3_aa: CASSQDTNRGHEQYF; cdr3_nt: TGTGCCAGCAGCCAGGACACGAACAGGGGTCACGAGCAGTACTTC
d_call: TRBD2; j_call: TRBJ2-1; v_call: TRBV7-6; cdr3_length: 15; clone_size: NA; cdr3_aa: CASSRTSGLYNEQFF; cdr3_nt: TGTGCCAGCAGCCGGACTAGCGGTCTCTACAATGAGCAGTTCTTC
d_call: TRBD1; j_call: TRBJ1-2; v_call: TRBV6-1; cdr3_length: 14; clone_size: NA; cdr3_aa: CASSAGGVPYGYTF; cdr3_nt: TGTGCCAGCAGTGCAGGGGGTGTACCCTATGGCTACACCTTC
d_call: TRBD1; j_call: TRBJ2-7; v_call: TRBV5-1; cdr3_length: 14; clone_size: once; cdr3_aa: CASSLGTGIYEQYF; cdr3_nt: TGCGCCAGCAGCCTAGGGACAGGGATCTACGAGCAGTACTTC
d_call: NA; j_call: TRBJ2-7; v_call: TRBV7-9; cdr3_length: 15; clone_size: NA; cdr3_aa: CSSSLSEAAKHEQYF; cdr3_nt: TGTTCCAGCAGCCTCTCTGAGGCGGCTAAACACGAGCAGTACTTC
d_call: NA; j_call: TRBJ2-5; v_call: TRBV5-6; cdr3_length: 13; clone_size: once; cdr3_aa: CASSPLMQETQYF; cdr3_nt: TGTGCCAGCAGCCCACTGATGCAAGAGACCCAGTACTTC
d_call: TRBD2; j_call: TRBJ2-1; v_call: TRBV5-5; cdr3_length: 15; clone_size: NA; cdr3_aa: CASSPRLAGINEQFF; cdr3_nt: TGTGCCAGCAGCCCCAGACTAGCGGGAATCAATGAGCAGTTCTTC
d_call: NA; j_call: TRBJ1-5; v_call: TRBV5-6; cdr3_length: 17; clone_size: NA; cdr3_aa: CASSLFGPGWESQPQHF; cdr3_nt: TGTGCCAGCAGCTTGTTTGGGCCTGGATGGGAGTCCCAGCCCCAGCATTTT
d_call: NA; j_call: TRBJ1-4; v_call: TRBV5-1; cdr3_length: 15; clone_size: NA; cdr3_aa: CASSPGEYTNEKLFF; cdr3_nt: TGCGCCAGCAGCCCGGGGGAGTACACTAATGAAAAACTGTTTTTT
d_call: NA; j_call: TRBJ2-2; v_call: TRBV6-5; cdr3_length: 16; clone_size: NA; cdr3_aa: CASSYGGLSNTGELFF; cdr3_nt: TGTGCCAGCAGTTACGGAGGGCTTTCGAACACCGGGGAGCTGTTTTTT
d_call: NA; j_call: TRBJ1-5; v_call: TRBV15; cdr3_length: 15; clone_size: NA; cdr3_aa: CATSFWSDSNQPQHF; cdr3_nt: TGTGCCACCAGCTTTTGGTCAGATAGCAATCAGCCCCAGCATTTT
d_call: TRBD1; j_call: TRBJ1-2; v_call: TRBV6-6; cdr3_length: 15; clone_size: NA; cdr3_aa: CASSSGQGALGGYTF; cdr3_nt: TGTGCCAGCAGTTCAGGACAGGGGGCGCTTGGTGGCTACACCTTC
d_call: NA; j_call: TRBJ2-3; v_call: TRBV4-2; cdr3_length: 13; clone_size: NA; cdr3_aa: CASSQDMTDTQYF; cdr3_nt: TGTGCCAGCAGCCAAGATATGACAGATACGCAGTATTTT
d_call: NA; j_call: TRBJ1-5; v_call: TRBV5-1; cdr3_length: 15; clone_size: NA; cdr3_aa: CASKGGIGGNQPQHF; cdr3_nt: TGCGCCAGCAAAGGAGGGATCGGGGGCAATCAGCCCCAGCATTTT
d_call: TRBD2; j_call: TRBJ2-7; v_call: TRBV4-2; cdr3_length: 18; clone_size: NA; cdr3_aa: CASSQDLPPSGRSYEQYF; cdr3_nt: TGTGCCAGCAGCCAAGATCTGCCCCCTAGCGGGAGGTCCTACGAGCAGTACTTC